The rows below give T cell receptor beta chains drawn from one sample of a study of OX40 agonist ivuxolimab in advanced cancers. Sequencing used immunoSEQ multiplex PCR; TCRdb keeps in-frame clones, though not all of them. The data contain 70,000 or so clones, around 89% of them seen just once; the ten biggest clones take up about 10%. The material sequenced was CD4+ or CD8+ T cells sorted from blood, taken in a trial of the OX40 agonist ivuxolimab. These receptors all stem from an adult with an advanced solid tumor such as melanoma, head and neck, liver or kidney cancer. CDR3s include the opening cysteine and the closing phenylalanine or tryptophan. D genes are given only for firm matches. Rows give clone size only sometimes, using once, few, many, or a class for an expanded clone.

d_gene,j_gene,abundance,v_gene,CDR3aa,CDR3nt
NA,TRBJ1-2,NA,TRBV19,CASSTAQGYGYTF,TGTGCCAGTAGTACGGCACAGGGATATGGCTACACCTTC
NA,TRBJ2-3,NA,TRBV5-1,CASSLGRQVNTQYF,TGCGCCAGCAGCTTGGGGCGACAGGTCAATACGCAGTATTTT
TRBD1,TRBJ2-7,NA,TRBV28,CASCSWGDRASYEQYF,TGTGCCAGCTGTTCGTGGGGGGACAGGGCTTCCTACGAGCAGTACTTC
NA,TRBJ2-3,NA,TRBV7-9,CASSLDRVDTQYF,TGTGCCAGCAGCTTAGACCGGGTAGATACGCAGTATTTT
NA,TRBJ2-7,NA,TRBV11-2,CASSLAQYVSYEQYF,TGTGCCAGCAGCCTGGCACAGTACGTAAGCTACGAGCAGTACTTC
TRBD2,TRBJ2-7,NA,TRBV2,CASVRREDSYEQYF,TGTGCCAGCGTAAGACGGGAGGACTCCTACGAGCAGTACTTC
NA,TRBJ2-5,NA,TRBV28,CASSSPTGQETQYF,TGTGCCAGCAGTTCGCCGACAGGCCAAGAGACCCAGTACTTC
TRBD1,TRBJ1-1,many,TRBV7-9,CASPGGAGGTEAFF,TGTGCCAGCCCAGGGGGCGCCGGGGGCACTGAAGCTTTCTTT
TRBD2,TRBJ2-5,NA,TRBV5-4,CASSLPSGGGRARETQYF,TGTGCCAGCAGCTTGCCCTCAGGAGGAGGGAGGGCCCGTGAGACCCAGTACTTC
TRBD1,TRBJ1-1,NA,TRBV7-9,CASSRRGTGITEAFF,TGTGCCAGCAGCCGGCGGGGGACAGGAATTACTGAAGCTTTCTTT
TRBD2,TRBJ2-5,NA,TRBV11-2,CASSIIWRGAETQYF,TGTGCCAGCAGCATTATTTGGCGGGGGGCAGAGACCCAGTACTTC
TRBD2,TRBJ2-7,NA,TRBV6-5,CASSYRGRDEQYF,TGTGCCAGCAGTTACCGGGGGAGGGACGAGCAGTACTTC
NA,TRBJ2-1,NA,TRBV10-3,CAISEYNEQFF,TGTGCCATCAGTGAATACAATGAGCAGTTCTTC
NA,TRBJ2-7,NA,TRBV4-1,CASSQAMMLGTYEQYF,TGCGCCAGCAGCCAAGCCATGATGCTAGGGACCTACGAGCAGTACTTC
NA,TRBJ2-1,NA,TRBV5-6,CASSRTRGVQNEQFF,TGTGCCAGCAGCAGAACTCGAGGGGTACAAAATGAGCAGTTCTTC
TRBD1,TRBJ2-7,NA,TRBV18,CASSPGQGGREQYF,TGTGCCAGCTCACCGGGACAGGGCGGTCGCGAGCAGTACTTC
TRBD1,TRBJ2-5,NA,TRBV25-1,CASNRQGAGETQYF,TGTGCCAGCAACCGACAGGGGGCGGGGGAGACCCAGTACTTC
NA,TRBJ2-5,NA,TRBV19,CASSIPGRETQYF,TGTGCCAGTAGTATCCCAGGGCGAGAGACCCAGTACTTC
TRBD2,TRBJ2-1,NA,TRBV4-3,CASSQEGLAGTNEQFF,TGCGCCAGCAGCCAAGAGGGGCTAGCGGGGACCAATGAGCAGTTCTTC
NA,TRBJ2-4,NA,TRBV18,CASSLPENIQYF,TGTGCCAGCTCCCTCCCCGAAAACATTCAGTACTTC
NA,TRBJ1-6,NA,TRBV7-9,CASSSGKALGNSPLHF,TGTGCCAGCAGCTCCGGGAAAGCCCTCGGCAATTCACCCCTCCACTTT
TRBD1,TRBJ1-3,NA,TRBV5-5,CASSRGDRAGNTIYF,TGTGCCAGCAGCCGGGGGGACAGGGCTGGAAACACCATATATTTT
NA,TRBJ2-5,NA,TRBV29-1,CSVDPQETQYF,TGCAGCGTTGACCCACAAGAGACCCAGTACTTC
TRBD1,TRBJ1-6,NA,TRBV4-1,CASRPGQENSPLHF,TGCGCCAGCAGGCCCGGACAGGAGAATTCACCCCTCCACTTT
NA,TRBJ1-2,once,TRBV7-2,CASSLNQANNYGYTF,TGTGCCAGCAGCTTAAACCAGGCAAATAACTATGGCTACACCTTC
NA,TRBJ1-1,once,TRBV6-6,CASSIGVPEAFF,TGTGCCAGCAGCATCGGGGTACCCGAAGCTTTCTTT
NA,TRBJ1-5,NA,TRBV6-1,CASSVWGVNQPQHF,TGTGCCAGCAGTGTCTGGGGGGTTAATCAGCCCCAGCATTTT
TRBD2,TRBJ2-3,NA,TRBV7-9,CASSLALTSDSDTQYF,TGTGCCAGCAGCTTAGCGCTGACTAGCGATTCAGATACGCAGTATTTT
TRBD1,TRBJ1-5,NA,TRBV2,CASSERTGYNQPQHF,TGTGCCAGCAGTGAAAGGACAGGGTATAATCAGCCCCAGCATTTT
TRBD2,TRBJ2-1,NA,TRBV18,CASSPYGLATYNEQFF,TGTGCCAGCTCACCCTACGGACTAGCGACATACAATGAGCAGTTCTTC
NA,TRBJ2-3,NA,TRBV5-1,CASSSLGAGTDTQYF,TGCGCCAGCAGCTCCCTAGGGGCGGGCACAGATACGCAGTATTTT